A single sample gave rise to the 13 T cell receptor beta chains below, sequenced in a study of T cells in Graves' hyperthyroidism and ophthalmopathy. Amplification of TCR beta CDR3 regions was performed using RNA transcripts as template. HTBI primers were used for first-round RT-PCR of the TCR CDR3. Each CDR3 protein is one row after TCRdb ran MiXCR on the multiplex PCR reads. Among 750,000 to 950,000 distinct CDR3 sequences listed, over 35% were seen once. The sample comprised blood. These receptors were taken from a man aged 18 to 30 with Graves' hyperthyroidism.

CDR3 coding DNA: TGTGCCAGCAGTGAAATGACAGGGACCAATTCACCCCTCCACTTT. Residues: CASSEMTGTNSPLHF. The J gene is TRBJ1-6, the V gene TRBV6-1; 7 bases are a match to TRBD1. CDR3 length: 15 amino acids. Trimming at V came to 2 bases and at J to 7 bases, leaving 5 bases not matched to a gene. Per germline, CDR1 MNHNS and CDR2 SASEGT.

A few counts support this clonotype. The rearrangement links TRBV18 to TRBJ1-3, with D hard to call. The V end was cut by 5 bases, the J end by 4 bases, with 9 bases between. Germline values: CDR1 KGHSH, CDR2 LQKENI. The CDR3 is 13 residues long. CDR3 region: CASSRAEGNTIYF. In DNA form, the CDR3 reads TGTGCCAGCTCAAGGGCAGAAGGAAACACCATATATTTT.

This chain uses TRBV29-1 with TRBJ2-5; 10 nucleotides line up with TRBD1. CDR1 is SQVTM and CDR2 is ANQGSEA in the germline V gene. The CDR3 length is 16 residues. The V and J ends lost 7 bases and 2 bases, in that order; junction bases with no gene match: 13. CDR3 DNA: TGCAGCGGGGGGACAGGGGATGGCTATTTACAAGAGACCCAGTACTTC. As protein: CSGGTGDGYLQETQYF.

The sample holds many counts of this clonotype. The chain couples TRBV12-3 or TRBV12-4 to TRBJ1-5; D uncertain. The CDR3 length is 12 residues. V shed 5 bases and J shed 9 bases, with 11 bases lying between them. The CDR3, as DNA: TGTGCCAGCAGTACTCTGGGCACGCCCCAGCATTTT. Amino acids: CASSTLGTPQHF.

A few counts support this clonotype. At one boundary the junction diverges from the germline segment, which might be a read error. In nucleotides, the CDR3 is TGCGCCAGCAGCCAAGCATACAGCAATCAGCCCCAGCATTTT. This translates into CASSQAYSNQPQHF. This rearrangement joins TRBV2 to TRBJ1-5; D is uncertain. Germline lookup yields CDR1 SNHLY and CDR2 FYNNEI. The CDR3 runs 14 residues.

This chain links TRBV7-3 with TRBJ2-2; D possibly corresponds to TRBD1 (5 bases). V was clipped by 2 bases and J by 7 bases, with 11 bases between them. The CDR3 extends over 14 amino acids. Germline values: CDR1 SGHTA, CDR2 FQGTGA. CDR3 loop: CASSLRQGSGELFF. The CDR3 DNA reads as TGTGCCAGCAGCTTACGGCAGGGAAGCGGGGAGCTGTTTTTT.

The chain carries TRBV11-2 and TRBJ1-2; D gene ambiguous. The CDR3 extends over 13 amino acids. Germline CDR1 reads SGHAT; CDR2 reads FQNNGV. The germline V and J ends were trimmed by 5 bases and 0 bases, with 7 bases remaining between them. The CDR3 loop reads CASSGRTNYGYTF. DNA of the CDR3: TGTGCCAGCAGCGGGAGAACTAACTATGGCTACACCTTC.

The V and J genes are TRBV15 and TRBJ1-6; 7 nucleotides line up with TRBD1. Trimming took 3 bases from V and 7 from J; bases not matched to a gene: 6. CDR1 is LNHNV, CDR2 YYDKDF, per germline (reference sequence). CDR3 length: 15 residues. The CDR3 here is CATSSPGTENSPLHF. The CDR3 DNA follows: TGTGCCACCAGCAGCCCCGGGACAGAGAATTCACCCCTCCACTTT.

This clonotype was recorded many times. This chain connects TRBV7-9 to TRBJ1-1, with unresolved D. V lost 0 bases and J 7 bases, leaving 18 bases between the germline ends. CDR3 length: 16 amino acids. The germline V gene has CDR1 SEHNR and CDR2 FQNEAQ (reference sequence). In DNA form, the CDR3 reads TGTGCCAGCAGCTTAGCGCGTGACTGGCTAAGCGTTGAAGCTTTCTTT. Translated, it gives CASSLARDWLSVEAFF.

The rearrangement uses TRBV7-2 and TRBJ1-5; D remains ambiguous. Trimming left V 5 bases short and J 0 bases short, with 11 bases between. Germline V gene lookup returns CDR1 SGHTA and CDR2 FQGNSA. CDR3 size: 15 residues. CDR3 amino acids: CASSPKEYSNQPQHF. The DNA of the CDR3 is TGTGCCAGCAGCCCCAAGGAATATAGCAATCAGCCCCAGCATTTT.

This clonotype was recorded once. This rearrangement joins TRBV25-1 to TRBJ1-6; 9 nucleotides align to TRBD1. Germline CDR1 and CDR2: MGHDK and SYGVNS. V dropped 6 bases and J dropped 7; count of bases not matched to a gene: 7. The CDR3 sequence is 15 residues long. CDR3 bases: TGTGCCAGCAGAGAAAACGACAGGGGGAATTCACCCCTCCACTTT. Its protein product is CASRENDRGNSPLHF.

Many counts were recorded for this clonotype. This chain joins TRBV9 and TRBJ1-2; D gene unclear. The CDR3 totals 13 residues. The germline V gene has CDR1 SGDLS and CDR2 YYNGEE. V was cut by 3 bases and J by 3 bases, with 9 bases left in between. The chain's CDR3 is CASSAAPDYGYTF. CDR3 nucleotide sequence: TGTGCCAGCAGCGCGGCCCCCGACTATGGCTACACCTTC.

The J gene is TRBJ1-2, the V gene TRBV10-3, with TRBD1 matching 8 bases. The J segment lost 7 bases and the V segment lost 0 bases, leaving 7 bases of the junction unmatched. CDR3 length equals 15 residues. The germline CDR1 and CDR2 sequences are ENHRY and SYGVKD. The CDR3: CAISESPGGQAGYTF. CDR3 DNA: TGTGCCATCAGTGAGTCCCCAGGGGGCCAAGCTGGCTACACCTTC.